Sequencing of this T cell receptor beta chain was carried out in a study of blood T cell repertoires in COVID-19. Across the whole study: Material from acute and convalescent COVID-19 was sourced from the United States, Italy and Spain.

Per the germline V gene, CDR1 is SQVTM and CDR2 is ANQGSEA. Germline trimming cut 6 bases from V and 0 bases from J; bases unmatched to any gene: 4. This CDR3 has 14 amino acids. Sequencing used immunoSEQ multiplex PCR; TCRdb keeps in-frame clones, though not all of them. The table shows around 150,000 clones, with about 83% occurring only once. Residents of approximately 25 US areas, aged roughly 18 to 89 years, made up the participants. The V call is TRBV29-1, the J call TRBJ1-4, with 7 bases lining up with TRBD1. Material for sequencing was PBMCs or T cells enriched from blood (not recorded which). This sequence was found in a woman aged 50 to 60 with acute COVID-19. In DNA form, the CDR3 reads TGCAGCGTCCAGGGGGATGCAACTAATGAAAAACTGTTTTTT. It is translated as CSVQGDATNEKLFF.